These T cell receptor beta chains were read from a single sample in a study of cytomegalovirus exposure and HLA in healthy donors. Sequencing used immunoSEQ multiplex PCR; TCRdb keeps in-frame clones, though not all of them. The table records over 90,000 clones, about four fifths of them present only once. Sequenced material: PBMCs. The receptor set was obtained from a woman between 65 and 79 years old in good health and CMV-seropositive. Each CDR3 is given with its conserved first and last residue. The D gene is left open where the match is weak. The size field is filled for only some rows; it gives once, few, many or a size class.

d_gene: .
v_gene: TRBV6-5
j_gene: TRBJ1-3
abundance: once
CDR3aa: CASSYGKGVSGNTIYF
CDR3nt: TGTGCCAGCAGTTACGGCAAAGGGGTATCGGGAAACACCATATATTTT

d_gene: .
v_gene: TRBV7-9
j_gene: TRBJ1-5
abundance: .
CDR3aa: CASSLSFSNQPQHF
CDR3nt: TGTGCCAGCAGCTTAAGCTTTAGCAATCAGCCCCAGCATTTT

d_gene: TRBD1
v_gene: TRBV27
j_gene: TRBJ2-5
abundance: .
CDR3aa: CASVTGEGTQYF
CDR3nt: TGTGCCAGCGTAACAGGGGAAGGGACCCAGTACTTC

d_gene: .
v_gene: TRBV6-5
j_gene: TRBJ1-5
abundance: .
CDR3aa: CASSEDGLGQPQHF
CDR3nt: TGTGCCAGCAGCGAAGACGGACTTGGGCAGCCCCAGCATTTT

d_gene: .
v_gene: TRBV4-2
j_gene: TRBJ2-7
abundance: .
CDR3aa: CASSQDFPGISYEQYF
CDR3nt: TGTGCCAGCAGCCAAGATTTTCCCGGGATTTCCTACGAGCAGTACTTC

d_gene: TRBD1
v_gene: TRBV7-2
j_gene: TRBJ2-5
abundance: .
CDR3aa: CASSMGQGAPETQYF
CDR3nt: TGTGCCAGCTCCATGGGACAGGGGGCCCCAGAGACCCAGTACTTC

d_gene: TRBD1
v_gene: TRBV4-3
j_gene: TRBJ1-2
abundance: .
CDR3aa: CASSPGQGTPNYGYTF
CDR3nt: TGCGCCAGCAGCCCGGGACAGGGGACCCCCAATTATGGCTACACCTTC

d_gene: TRBD2
v_gene: TRBV7-9
j_gene: TRBJ2-5
abundance: .
CDR3aa: CASSPPNNKAGGRETQYF
CDR3nt: TGTGCCAGCAGCCCGCCGAATAATAAAGCGGGGGGGCGAGAGACCCAGTACTTC

d_gene: TRBD1
v_gene: TRBV2
j_gene: TRBJ1-2
abundance: once
CDR3aa: CASTVEGAGYGYTF
CDR3nt: TGTGCCAGCACTGTAGAGGGGGCAGGCTATGGCTACACCTTC

d_gene: .
v_gene: TRBV6-6
j_gene: TRBJ1-1
abundance: .
CDR3aa: CVSSYSSWGTEAFF
CDR3nt: TGTGTCAGCAGTTACTCGAGTTGGGGGACAGAAGCTTTCTTT

d_gene: TRBD1
v_gene: TRBV11-2
j_gene: TRBJ2-5
abundance: few
CDR3aa: CASSLRQGASRQETQYF
CDR3nt: TGTGCCAGCAGCCTGAGACAGGGGGCAAGTAGGCAAGAGACCCAGTACTTC

d_gene: TRBD1
v_gene: TRBV5-1
j_gene: TRBJ2-4
abundance: .
CDR3aa: CASSPTGTGGKNIQYF
CDR3nt: TGCGCCAGCAGCCCAACCGGGACAGGGGGCAAAAACATTCAGTACTTC

d_gene: .
v_gene: TRBV6-6
j_gene: TRBJ2-1
abundance: .
CDR3aa: CASSPIQGWKFF
CDR3nt: TGTGCCAGCAGTCCCATACAGGGATGGAAGTTCTTC

d_gene: .
v_gene: TRBV18
j_gene: TRBJ1-4
abundance: few
CDR3aa: CASSPSPGVEKLFF
CDR3nt: TGTGCCAGCTCCCCTAGTCCGGGGGTTGAGAAACTGTTTTTT

d_gene: TRBD1
v_gene: TRBV4-3
j_gene: TRBJ2-1
abundance: .
CDR3aa: CASSQDGTGAYNEQFF
CDR3nt: TGCGCCAGCAGCCAAGATGGGACAGGGGCTTACAATGAGCAGTTCTTC

d_gene: .
v_gene: TRBV7-8
j_gene: TRBJ2-5
abundance: few
CDR3aa: CASSLGALQETQYF
CDR3nt: TGTGCCAGCAGCTTAGGGGCTCTCCAAGAGACCCAGTACTTC

d_gene: TRBD2
v_gene: TRBV5-1
j_gene: TRBJ2-5
abundance: .
CDR3aa: CASSDGGSGLLTQYF
CDR3nt: TGCGCCAGCAGCGACGGGGGGTCCGGCTTGTTGACCCAGTACTTC

d_gene: .
v_gene: TRBV19
j_gene: TRBJ2-3
abundance: few
CDR3aa: CASTAGTLSTDTQYF
CDR3nt: TGTGCCAGTACCGCAGGAACCCTTTCCACAGATACGCAGTATTTT